These T cell receptor beta chains were read from a single sample in a study of blood T cells in healthy people across ages. TCRdb re-called the 5' RACE reads with MiXCR, one entry per CDR3 protein. The data hold roughly 800,000 distinct CDR3 sequences, with 58% observed a single time. The sequencing sample was made of blood. Receptors were obtained from a man aged 25 to 40 in good health. Each CDR3 is given with its conserved first and last residue. Fields, in order: J gene, V gene, CDR3 protein.

TRBJ2-3 | TRBV15 | CATSATTGGDTQYF
TRBJ1-6 | TRBV7-2 | CASSLVRGLNSPLHF
TRBJ1-2 | TRBV7-9 | CASSLGGNYGYTF
TRBJ2-7 | TRBV29-1 | CSVDGESSYEQYF
TRBJ2-3 | TRBV19 | CASSIDRGRADTQYF
TRBJ1-1 | TRBV18 | CASSSQVGEAFF
TRBJ1-4 | TRBV9 | CASSGVNEKLFF
TRBJ2-7 | TRBV5-1 | CASSFGQGDEQYF
TRBJ2-5 | TRBV28 | CASSFVGGETQYF
TRBJ2-1 | TRBV10-3 | CAISGGQGNPYNIEQFF
TRBJ1-4 | TRBV7-9 | CASGLAEGFMDEKLFF
TRBJ2-6 | TRBV9 | CASSVYRDPLGANVLTF
TRBJ2-6 | TRBV7-2 | CASSPKGSSSGANVLTF
TRBJ2-1 | TRBV6-1 | CASSETSGTSSYNEQFF
TRBJ2-1 | TRBV27 | CASSLRLGLAANEQFF
TRBJ1-3 | TRBV7-9 | CASSAKQGLSIYF
TRBJ1-4 | TRBV6-2/TRBV6-3 | CASTRVGHEKLFF
TRBJ2-1 | TRBV5-1 | CASSPTSPSNEQFF
TRBJ1-1 | TRBV29-1 | CSVITGTGRTEAFF
TRBJ1-4 | TRBV28 | CASSLSQGVGKLFF
TRBJ2-5 | TRBV29-1 | CSVVEGETQYF
- | TRBV12-3/TRBV12-4 | CASSEPSEGLYIQYF
TRBJ2-7 | TRBV7-2 | CASSRIAGEQYF
TRBJ2-1 | TRBV5-1 | CASSIGDRGPYNEQFF
- | TRBV7-2 | CASSLPDGVDDEQYF
TRBJ2-1 | TRBV20-1 | CSARSRGLAGRTFQFF
TRBJ2-7 | TRBV12-3/TRBV12-4 | CASSPGQGWQQYF
TRBJ1-2 | TRBV20-1 | CSARGPRGGEYGYTF
TRBJ2-7 | TRBV6-2/TRBV6-3 | CASRATLANDEQYF
TRBJ1-1 | TRBV15 | CATSRDRDRGTEAFF
TRBJ1-1 | TRBV12-3/TRBV12-4 | CASSSLRVAGTEAFF
TRBJ2-4 | TRBV29-1 | CSAKRPGENIQYF
TRBJ2-1 | TRBV2 | CASRVGSSGRENEQFF
TRBJ2-1 | TRBV28 | CASSLEHRGRDEQFF
TRBJ1-1 | TRBV13 | CASSTGRANTEAFF
TRBJ2-3 | TRBV11-2 | CASSLLSRPITGTQYF
- | TRBV20-1 | CSASSQGTQYF
TRBJ2-7 | TRBV20-1 | CSAEQGTNEQYF
TRBJ2-1 | TRBV12-3/TRBV12-4 | CASSYSGGAPYNEQFF
TRBJ2-3 | TRBV7-2 | CASSQLQGYGDTQYF
TRBJ1-1 | TRBV19 | CASSRVWGTEAFF
TRBJ1-2 | TRBV7-2 | CASSLGGVRGYTF
- | TRBV6-2/TRBV6-3 | CASNEIGLEQYF
TRBJ2-5 | TRBV15 | CATSRDRSGGQTQYF
TRBJ2-5 | TRBV11-2 | CASSLSTWDFQETQYF
TRBJ2-1 | TRBV3-1 | CASSRPGAGSFYNEQFF
TRBJ1-6 | TRBV15 | CATSRDGEALYPPHF
TRBJ1-4 | TRBV15 | CATSGPLGASGTNEKLFF
TRBJ1-5 | TRBV27 | CASSLSRRSDQPQHF
TRBJ2-5 | TRBV28 | CASTASSGQGDHETQYF
TRBJ2-6 | TRBV20-1 | CSALSAGQGSSGANVLTF
TRBJ2-3 | TRBV21-1 | CASSNPLPNSYTDTQYF
TRBJ2-5 | TRBV6-1 | CASSDRGLKETQYF
TRBJ2-7 | TRBV19 | CASQPHRSSYEQYF
TRBJ2-7 | TRBV10-2 | CANSARLAGTYEQYF
TRBJ2-7 | TRBV24-1 | CATSGSTDPVYEQYF
TRBJ2-3 | TRBV24-1 | CATSDRAGDPTDTRYF
TRBJ2-1 | TRBV2 | CASSARIEQFF
TRBJ2-5 | TRBV2 | CASSGQIGAETQYF
TRBJ2-7 | TRBV29-1 | CSVIPGVTLGSEQYF